This is a list of T cell receptor beta chains from one sample in a study of blood T cell repertoires in COVID-19. Assay used: immunoSEQ multiplex PCR; TCRdb lists only in-frame clones, some missing. The sample includes about 150,000 clones, less than 90% seen only once; the top ten take approximately 7.7%. The sequencing input was PBMCs or T cells enriched from blood (not recorded which). These TCRs come from a woman aged 45-59 years who had recovered from COVID-19. Both conserved end residues are trimmed from each CDR3.

TRBJ1-2 TRBV25-1 ATFTTGRTGYT
TRBJ1-5 TRBV5-5 ASSSTGSNQPQH
TRBJ1-2 TRBV5-3 ARSPDRSRGYT
TRBJ1-4 TRBV7-6 ASSGTGTRGREKLF
TRBJ2-2 TRBV12-2 ASRLLRQGAWGELF
TRBJ2-2 TRBV5-1 ASSLGQVGLGELF
TRBJ2-1 TRBV4-2 ASSLIGTSGVDEQF
TRBJ1-5 TRBV4-1 ASSQERSGTGSDQPQH
TRBJ2-7 TRBV11-2 ASSLGQGRYEQY
TRBJ2-5 TRBV7-2 ASRPSGGQETQY
TRBJ1-2 TRBV6-2/TRBV6-3 ASSYFRTGHYGYT
TRBJ2-7 TRBV9 ASSVSQGAREQY
TRBJ2-7 TRBV3-1/TRBV3-2 ASSQMSSKLEQY
TRBJ1-2 TRBV29-1 SVEGLTGVYGYT
TRBJ2-1 TRBV12-5 ARPAGGPYNEQF
TRBJ1-3 TRBV10-3 AISGPGEGGNTIY
TRBJ1-2 TRBV9 ASSSGAGGANGYT
TRBJ2-2 TRBV29-1 SVVVAGTGELF
TRBJ1-1 TRBV18 ASSPPNRGLSVTEAF
TRBJ2-7 TRBV5-1 ASSGTGVSYEQY
TRBJ2-5 TRBV5-1 ASSLTGTLQETQY
TRBJ2-3 TRBV11-3 ASSFRLAGLATDTQY
TRBJ2-5 TRBV24-1 ATSDGGRGQETQY
TRBJ1-1 TRBV18 ASSPRDRGFGTEAF
TRBJ2-1 TRBV6-2/TRBV6-3 ASGLLAGAFNEQF
TRBJ2-1 TRBV28 ASSFVYGNEQF
TRBJ2-1 TRBV7-6 ASSLAPGTGGSNEQF
TRBJ1-4 TRBV10-3 AISYGTGQNEKLF
TRBJ2-7 TRBV18 ASSPGQDSYEQY
TRBJ2-1 TRBV4-3 ASRPQPSGGASYEQF
TRBJ1-6 TRBV11-2 ASSLDRGPLH
TRBJ1-5 TRBV6-5 ASSYSEPGIGGPQH
TRBJ2-3 TRBV7-2 ASSLRDGVRDTQY
TRBJ2-7 TRBV6-6 ASSSGGAFSSYEQY
TRBJ1-2 TRBV7-8 ASSLSSEIAYYGYT
TRBJ2-3 TRBV5-1 ASSSGQGGLTQY
TRBJ1-5 TRBV6-1 ASSERARADQPQH
TRBJ2-3 TRBV7-3 ASSLRTGGGTDTQY
TRBJ1-2 TRBV5-1 ASSLDMLAGYT
TRBJ1-1 TRBV7-8 ASSLGTSTMNTEAF
TRBJ2-1 TRBV15 ATSRDWWGGNEQF
TRBJ1-2 TRBV9 ASSVGGTASPTNYGYT
TRBJ2-7 TRBV27 ASTSGSYEQY